This entry concerns a single TCR beta chain. This sample is drawn from a study of blood T cell repertoires in COVID-19. Study summary: T cells, B-cell-depleted T cells, or PBMCs supplied cDNA or gDNA.

The Seattle patients, enrolled during active infection, were followed longitudinally. Study processing details: Counts of nucleated cells, estimated from reference gene primer amplification, were obtained. Sequencing was performed with immunoSEQ multiplex PCR; in TCRdb, only in-frame clones are kept and a portion is missing. V, J and clone size are taken as reported in that table, and D and trimming were inferred from the DNA itself. In the table there are roughly 340,000 clones, almost 90% of which are singletons. CDR1 is KGHSH, CDR2 LQKENI, per germline. The CDR3 spans 14 residues. Losses at the gene ends were 3 bases for V and 3 bases for J; bases not matched to a gene: 4.

The J gene is TRBJ1-1, the V gene TRBV18; 7 bases line up with TRBD1. The origin of this receptor is a woman in her 70s with COVID-19, enrolled during active disease. The specimen sequenced was peripheral blood. The CDR3 DNA sequence: TGTGCCAGCTCACCGATCGGACAGGACACTGAAGCTTTCTTT. Its translation: CASSPIGQDTEAFF. The full variable domain, its missing parts supplied by reference TRBV18 and TRBJ1-1, is NAGVMQNPRHLVRRRGQEARLRCSPMKGHSHVYWYRQLPEEGLKFMVYLQKENIIDESGMPKERFSAEFPKEGPSILRIQQVVRGDSAAYFCASSPIGQDTEAFFGQGTRLTVV.